This T cell receptor (beta chain) was retrieved from a study of cytomegalovirus exposure and HLA in healthy donors. The V and J ends lost 1 base and 9 bases respectively, with 19 bases between them. The CDR3 sequence is 15 residues long. The V gene's germline CDR1 is KGHSH and CDR2 LQKENI. Primers included in the PCR were 60 Vbeta and 13 Jbeta primers. The data were produced by immunoSEQ multiplex PCR, yet TCRdb's version contains in-frame clones alone and is incomplete. Altogether about 190,000 clones are present, about 82% being singletons, with the ten largest covering less than 3%. Sequencing was done on a sample of PBMCs. The TCR sequence derives from a male donor in good health and CMV-seronegative. The chain couples TRBV18 to TRBJ2-7, with D perhaps matching TRBD2 (6 bases). CDR3 protein: CASSPLPRADGGQYF. The CDR3 DNA is TGTGCCAGCTCACCACTCCCCAGGGCCGACGGGGGGCAGTACTTC. Using reference TRBV18 and TRBJ2-7 for the parts outside the CDR3, the full variable domain is NAGVMQNPRHLVRRRGQEARLRCSPMKGHSHVYWYRQLPEEGLKFMVYLQKENIIDESGMPKERFSAEFPKEGPSILRIQQVVRGDSAAYFCASSPLPRADGGQYFGPGTRLTVT.